The present T cell receptor (beta chain) was sequenced within a study of blood T cells in healthy people across ages. Findings and caveats of the study: Researchers judged that diversity estimates from one million T cells fell short of true values. Unsorted PBMC input precluded a conclusive naive versus antigen-experienced comparison. Strongly correlated with naive T cell percentage was TCR beta diversity.

The CDR3 has 13 amino acids. This clonotype came up a few times. Its matching antigen is unknown. PCR was performed a second time for about 6 to 11 cycles using a sample-barcoded 5' primer and a J-beta primer mix. All cDNA molecules were each tagged by a template-switch adaptor with 12 random nucleotides. TCRdb re-called the 5' RACE reads through MiXCR, storing one row per CDR3 protein. The repertoire holds some 900,000 distinct CDR3 sequences, approximately 49% seen once, with around an eighth in the top ten. This receptor was taken from a man between 25 and 39 years old in good health. The genes are TRBV21-1 and TRBJ2-3; the table's D call of TRBD2 was not tested on the DNA. TRBV21-1 counts as a pseudogene. Sequencing was carried out using blood. The CDR3 nucleotides are TGTGCCAACCGGGAGGGGAACGCAGATACGCAGTATTTT. Translation: CANREGNADTQYF.